This TCR beta chain was identified during a study of blood T cell repertoires in COVID-19. Study in general: Sample material is recorded as cDNA or gDNA derived from T cells, B-cell-depleted T cells, or PBMCs.

Original processing notes: Estimation of nucleated cell counts relied on the amplification of reference gene primers. The method was immunoSEQ multiplex PCR; TCRdb's version includes in-frame clones alone and lacks a portion of them. D and trimming come from the DNA, and the V and J calls and clone size come from that table. The data show about 310,000 clones, with roughly 91% seen just once and 1% held by the top ten. In its sample, this clone was seen a few times. The junction had 3 bases not matched to a gene; V was cut back by 2 bases and J by 9 bases. The length of the CDR3 is 14 residues. CDR1 and CDR2 from the germline V gene are MDHEN and SYDVKM.

The TCR was taken from a man aged 45-65 years with active or convalescent COVID-19. Sequenced material: peripheral blood. The chain combines TRBV28 with TRBJ1-6; 8 nucleotides match TRBD1. CDR3 sequence (DNA): TGTGCCAGCAGTTTAGGGGACAGGCCTTCACCCCTCCACTTT. Protein sequence: CASSLGDRPSPLHF.